The 26 T cell receptor beta chains reported below all come from one sample, sequenced in a study of cytomegalovirus exposure and HLA in healthy donors listed by TCRdb under 2017. Libraries were built with the immunoSEQ multiplex PCR assay. The multiplex PCR relied on a mix of 60 forward primers for TCR Vbeta segments and 13 reverse primers for TCR Jbeta segments. TCRdb holds this immuneACCESS table with in-frame rearrangements only. Some clones are missing; in checked studies, unresolved V genes explain under half, and the rest has no known cause. Across this sample there are about 76,000 clones, with 78% seen only once. Jointly, the top ten make up about 9.5% of the sample. The sample comprised PBMCs. These TCRs come from a woman in her 40s in good health and CMV-seropositive.

The V and J genes are TRBV15 and TRBJ1-4, with D tentatively TRBD1 (6 bases). CDR1 is LNHNV, CDR2 YYDKDF, per germline (reference sequence). V lost 7 bases to trimming and J lost 8 bases, with 11 bases between them. The CDR3 covers 12 residues. CDR3 region: CATKGRGEKLFF. CDR3 nucleotides: TGTGCCACCAAGGGCAGGGGCGAAAAACTGTTTTTT.

This chain joins TRBV7-9 and TRBJ1-6; D may be TRBD1 (5 bases). Germline CDR1 SEHNR, CDR2 FQNEAQ (reference sequence). V was pared by 4 bases and J by 8 bases, with 15 bases between. This CDR3 region has 15 residues. The DNA for the CDR3 is TGTGCCAGCAGCTCCGGGGGTCTTCTGGATTCACCCCTCCACTTT. It specifies CASSSGGLLDSPLHF.

J is TRBJ1-6 and V is TRBV2; 7 bases map to TRBD1. Trimming took 5 bases from V and 7 from J; bases not matched to a gene: 8. Per the germline V gene, CDR1 is SNHLY and CDR2 is FYNNEI. The CDR3 totals 15 residues. The CDR3 bases are TGTGCCAGCAGTCCGGGGACAGTAGGCAATTCACCCCTCCACTTT. Its translation is CASSPGTVGNSPLHF.

This clone has a single count. The rearrangement links TRBV30 to TRBJ2-3, with 11 bases lining up with TRBD2. The CDR3 is 13 amino acids. Trimming at V came to 3 bases and at J to 8 bases, leaving 4 bases not matched to a gene. Germline loops: CDR1 GTSNPN, CDR2 SVGIG (reference sequence). CDR3 DNA: TGTGCCTGGAGACGCCTAGCGGGGGGTACGCAGTATTTT. Protein sequence: CAWRRLAGGTQYF.

The CDR3 nucleotides read TGTGCCAGCAGCACCGGGACTTCTAAAGAGACCCAGTACTTC. Its protein is CASSTGTSKETQYF. The chain carries TRBV7-8 and TRBJ2-5; maybe TRBD2 (6 bases). Per germline, CDR1 SGHVS and CDR2 FQNEAQ. Trimming removed 5 bases at V and 3 bases at J, with 13 bases between. The CDR3 runs 14 residues.

This clone was detected a few times. The J gene is TRBJ2-5, the V gene TRBV29-1; perhaps TRBD2 as D (6 bases). The germline gives CDR1 SQVTM, CDR2 ANQGSEA. This CDR3 contains 13 residues. V lost 7 bases to trimming and J lost 5 bases, with 17 bases between them. The CDR3 sequence is CSGGTPGVETQYF. Written as DNA, the CDR3 is TGCAGCGGCGGGACCCCCGGCGTGGAGACCCAGTACTTC.

The CDR3 region is CTSSQDPQDRGNTGELFF. For the CDR3, the DNA is TGCACCAGCAGCCAAGATCCCCAGGACAGGGGCAATACCGGGGAGCTGTTTTTT. The chain joins TRBV1 to TRBJ2-2; TRBD1 is taken as the D call from the table, unchecked against the DNA. TRBV1 is classified as a pseudogene. The CDR3 spans 18 residues.

The chain is built from TRBV19 and TRBJ2-7; no reliable D call. CDR3 length: 14 residues. Per the germline V gene, CDR1 is LNHDA and CDR2 is SQIVND (reference sequence). V lost 2 bases to trimming and J lost 4 bases, with 12 bases between them. In DNA form, the CDR3 reads TGTGCCAGTAGTATAACCGGTGTCTTTTACGAGCAGTACTTC. Translating gives CASSITGVFYEQYF.

This clone was picked up a small number of times. V and J are TRBV18 and TRBJ2-5, with a possible D match to TRBD2 (5 bases). The CDR3 contains 13 residues. Trimming removed 3 bases from V and 2 bases from J, with 7 bases in between. Germline V lookup: CDR1 KGHSH, CDR2 LQKENI. The DNA for the CDR3 is TGTGCCAGCTCACCCCCGGGGCAAGAGACCCAGTACTTC. Protein product: CASSPPGQETQYF.

This clone occurred a few times. The rearrangement joins TRBV30 to TRBJ2-2; 10 bases are a match to TRBD2. This CDR3 region has 16 residues. The germline CDR1 and CDR2 sequences are GTSNPN and SVGIG (reference sequence). Unmatched junction bases numbered 12, after V lost 5 bases and J lost 6 bases. The CDR3 DNA sequence: TGTGCCTGGGGCTCCGGGACTAGCGTAGAATCCGGGGAGCTGTTTTTT. Residues: CAWGSGTSVESGELFF.

This clone occurred a few times. The V gene is TRBV28, the J gene TRBJ1-2; TRBD1 agrees at 12 bases. This CDR3 comprises 14 residues. The ends lost 3 bases at V and 7 bases at J; junction bases unmatched: 3. Germline lookup yields CDR1 MDHEN and CDR2 SYDVKM. The CDR3 region has the DNA TGTGCCAGCAGTTTGGGACAGGGGGCAGGTGGCTACACCTTC. Its protein is CASSLGQGAGGYTF.

V is TRBV6-6 and J is TRBJ1-2; 9 nucleotides match TRBD1. Germline CDR1 MNHNY, CDR2 SVGAGI (reference sequence). With 8 bases clipped from V and 0 bases from J, the junction kept 4 bases outside the gene matches. There are 14 residues in the CDR3. CDR3 nucleotide sequence: TGTGCCAGCGGGGACAGGGACCCTAACTATGGCTACACCTTC. Translation gives CASGDRDPNYGYTF.

This clone was observed a few times. The J gene is TRBJ1-5, the V gene TRBV6-5; 9 bases agree with TRBD1. CDR1 is MNHEY and CDR2 is SVGAGI in the germline V gene. J gave up 4 bases and V 6 bases, and 7 bases lay outside the gene matches. There are 15 residues in the CDR3. Here the CDR3 reads CASSPGTGYNQPQHF. The CDR3 DNA reads as TGTGCCAGCAGCCCCGGGACAGGGTATAATCAGCCCCAGCATTTT.

This chain connects TRBV2 to TRBJ1-2; 8 bases agree with TRBD1. Germline trimming cut 6 bases from V and 12 bases from J; bases unmatched to any gene: 9. The CDR3 is 12 amino acids. Germline loops: CDR1 SNHLY, CDR2 FYNNEI. The CDR3 region is CASSGQGPYHTF. As DNA, the CDR3 is TGTGCCAGCAGCGGACAGGGACCTTACCACACCTTC.

This sequence joins TRBV6-5 and TRBJ1-1; a weak D match, TRBD1 (5 bases). The CDR3 loop spans 13 amino acids. Germline assignment: CDR1 MNHEY and CDR2 SVGAGI. Trimming shortened V by 6 bases and J by 0 bases, and 8 bases separated the two germline ends. CDR3 coding DNA: TGTGCCAGCAGAAGGGGAATGAACACTGAAGCTTTCTTT. Residues: CASRRGMNTEAFF.

The chain carries TRBV5-6 and TRBJ2-3; 8 bases are shared with TRBD1. The trim removed 5 bases at V and 6 bases at J, leaving 8 bases unmatched. The CDR3 consists of 14 residues. Per the germline V gene, CDR1 is SGHDT and CDR2 is YYEEEE. CDR3 in amino acids: CASRGTGAFDTQYF. As DNA, the CDR3 is TGTGCCAGCAGAGGGACAGGAGCCTTTGATACGCAGTATTTT.

The rearrangement links TRBV28 to TRBJ2-6; D perhaps matches TRBD1 (6 bases). Trimming cost V 2 bases and J 0 bases, with 8 bases left between them. Germline V gene data show CDR1 as MDHEN and CDR2 as SYDVKM. The CDR3 loop spans 16 amino acids. This chain's CDR3 is CASSLDRFSGANVLTF. CDR3 DNA: TGTGCCAGCAGTTTAGACAGGTTCTCTGGGGCCAACGTCCTGACTTTC.

This rearrangement joins TRBV21-1 to TRBJ2-3; TRBD1, the D gene given by the table, was not confirmed from the DNA. TRBV21-1 is an annotated pseudogene. CDR3 length: 12 residues. This chain's CDR3 is CASSFRQGVRYF. CDR3 nucleotide sequence: TGTGCCAGCAGCTTTCGACAGGGAGTGCGATATTTT.

This chain joins TRBV5-4 and TRBJ2-3; 8 nucleotides align to TRBD1. J gave up 6 bases and V 2 bases, and 5 bases lay outside the gene matches. Per germline, CDR1 SGHNT and CDR2 YYREEE (reference sequence). The CDR3 is 14 residues long. The CDR3, as DNA: TGTGCCAGCAGCTTTCAGGGGGCAATGGATACGCAGTATTTT. This translates into CASSFQGAMDTQYF.

The V and J genes are TRBV29-1 and TRBJ1-4; 7 bases fit TRBD1. Germline V CDR1 and CDR2: SQVTM, ANQGSEA. The CDR3 length is 13 residues. V gave up 5 bases and J gave up 3 bases; unmatched junction bases: 3. Here the CDR3 DNA reads TGCAGCGTTCGGGACAGCCCTAATGAAAAACTGTTTTTT. This codes for CSVRDSPNEKLFF.

With respect to this clone: The missing conserved phenylalanine or tryptophan at the end of this CDR3 makes a read error likely. The V and J genes are TRBV29-1 and TRBJ2-2, with a tentative D call TRBD2 (6 bases). CDR1 and CDR2 (germline): SQVTM, ANQGSEA. Deletions cut 4 bases from V and 6 bases from J, with 12 bases between. This CDR3 spans 13 amino acids. Here the CDR3 reads CSVGIGGSGELFS. The CDR3 DNA sequence: TGCAGCGTTGGAATCGGGGGTTCCGGGGAGCTGTTTTCT.

The chain couples TRBV19 to TRBJ1-2; D is uncertain. The germline CDR1 and CDR2 sequences are LNHDA and SQIVND (reference sequence). V lost 3 bases and J lost 3, with 8 bases in between. This CDR3 comprises 13 residues. CDR3: CASSIFGDYGYTF. The CDR3 bases are TGTGCCAGTAGTATTTTCGGAGACTATGGCTACACCTTC. Together with reference TRBV19 and TRBJ1-2, the CDR3 gives the full variable domain: DGGITQSPKYLFRKEGQNVTLSCEQNLNHDAMYWYRQDPGQGLRLIYYSQIVNDFQKGDIAEGYSVSREKKESFPLTVTSAQKNPTAFYLCASSIFGDYGYTFGSGTRLTVV.

The V gene is TRBV7-2, the J gene TRBJ1-1; tentative D call: TRBD1 (5 bases). This CDR3 contains 14 residues. Trimming pared 4 bases from V and 3 bases from J, leaving 12 bases between. The germline V gene has CDR1 SGHTA and CDR2 FQGNSA. The CDR3 region is CASSSYIGDTEAFF. The CDR3 DNA follows: TGTGCCAGCAGCTCCTACATAGGGGACACTGAAGCTTTCTTT.

The genes are TRBV7-9 and TRBJ2-1; TRBD2 might be the D (7 bases). V was pared by 5 bases and J by 3 bases, with 20 bases between. Looked up from germline, CDR1 is SEHNR and CDR2 is FQNEAQ (reference sequence). This CDR3 has 17 residues. CDR3 in DNA: TGTGCCAGCAGCGGGGACATGGGGCGGGGGTACTACAATGAGCAGTTCTTC. It encodes CASSGDMGRGYYNEQFF.

This clone was seen a few times. The chain joins TRBV15 to TRBJ2-2; no definite D call. The CDR3 spans 14 residues. Trimming left V 5 bases short and J 0 bases short, with 7 bases between. Germline lookup yields CDR1 LNHNV and CDR2 YYDKDF (reference sequence). This CDR3 reads CATSWSPNTGELFF. The DNA for the CDR3 is TGTGCCACCAGCTGGAGCCCGAACACCGGGGAGCTGTTTTTT. Complete variable domain (other parts from reference TRBV15 and TRBJ2-2): DAMVIQNPRYQVTQFGKPVTLSCSQTLNHNVMYWYQQKSSQAPKLLFHYYDKDFNNEADTPDNFQSRRPNTSFCFLDIRSPGLGDTAMYLCATSWSPNTGELFFGEGSRLTVL.

The CDR3 spells CASSQDGRGSNQPQHF. In nucleotides, the CDR3 is TGTGCCAGCAGCCAAGATGGCAGAGGGTCAAATCAGCCCCAGCATTTT. The rearrangement links TRBV4-2 to TRBJ1-5; no reliable D call. Germline CDR1 and CDR2: LGHNA and YNFKEQ. CDR3 length: 16 residues. Trimming left V 0 bases short and J 4 bases short, with 13 bases between.